This T cell receptor beta chain was recorded in a study of regulatory T cells in long-lasting Graves disease. At the level of the study: Newly diagnosed Graves' patients had under 3 months of antithyroid drugs.

This clonotype was recorded many times. As to time point: newly diagnosed GD, antithyroid drugs for less than 3 months. With RNA extracted from PBMCs as input, the TCR library was made. American Thyroid Association guidelines served as the basis for diagnosing Graves' disease. In building TCR beta libraries, iRepertoire HTBI primers were used together with Arm-PCR of CDR3 regions. MiXCR was run by TCRdb on the multiplex PCR reads, yielding one entry per CDR3 protein. The sample lists 450,000 to 650,000 distinct CDR3 sequences, about 16% occurring once. These sequences were also reported in another study, on T cells in Graves' hyperthyroidism and ophthalmopathy. This second study notes: Aged 18 to 65, the patients had hyperthyroidism that was newly diagnosed and had lasted under 2 months. Researchers ran a first-round RT-PCR on the TCR CDR3 using the HTBI primer set.

The source material was peripheral blood mononuclear cells (PBMCs), sampled at new diagnosis, from a patient treated with antithyroid drugs. The sequence derives from a woman aged 35-65 years with Graves disease.

CDR3 sequence (DNA): TGTGCCAGCAGCGCGGGACTAGCGGGTCTCACAGATACGCAGTATTTT. Amino acids: CASSAGLAGLTDTQYF. The chain joins TRBV3-1 to TRBJ2-3, with TRBD2 matching over 12 bases. V shed 5 bases, J shed 2 bases, and the junction held 5 bases outside the gene matches. This CDR3 has 16 residues. CDR1 is LGHDT, CDR2 YNNKEL, per germline (reference sequence).